This T cell receptor (beta chain) was obtained from a study of T-cell memory formation after mild COVID-19. Broader study findings: A subset of responding clones appeared in pre-infection memory, suggesting cross-reactive memory joined. Clones that contracted clustered mainly in CM and EM if CD4+ and in EMRA if CD8+. Contracting clones from day 15 to 85 showed balanced CD4/CD8; later expanders favored CD4+.

Germline lookup yields CDR1 SGHTA and CDR2 FQGNSA. The CDR3 sequence is 13 residues long. The V and J ends lost 4 bases and 4 bases respectively, with 8 bases between them. This clonotype was seen only a few times. What it binds is not known. TCRdb reprocessed the 5' RACE reads via MiXCR and lists one record per CDR3 protein. The sample contains some 490,000 distinct CDR3 sequences, 15% to 20% of which appear only once. The chain uses TRBV7-2 and TRBJ1-5; D not certain. The sequencing sample was made of PBMCs or a T cell subset sorted from them (not recorded which). This clonotype was sampled from an adult woman who had mild COVID-19 (a few samples of this study predate the infection). Cell type and time point are not known. As DNA, the CDR3 is TGTGCCAGCAGCTCAATAGAGAATCAGCCCCAGCATTTT. It is translated as CASSSIENQPQHF.